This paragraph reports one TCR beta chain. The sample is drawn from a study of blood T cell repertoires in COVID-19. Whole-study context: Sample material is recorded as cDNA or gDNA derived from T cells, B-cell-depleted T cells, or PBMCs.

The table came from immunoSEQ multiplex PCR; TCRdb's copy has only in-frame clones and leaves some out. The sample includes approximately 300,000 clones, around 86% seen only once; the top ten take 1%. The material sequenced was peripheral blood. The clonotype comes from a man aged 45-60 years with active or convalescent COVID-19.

Written as DNA, the CDR3 is TGTGCCAGCAGCCACCTAGGGGGCGGAGATGGCTACACCTTC. Translating it yields CASSHLGGGDGYTF. The gene calls are TRBV3-1 (or the pseudogene TRBV3-2) and TRBJ1-2, with 7 bases matching TRBD1. In germline, CDR1 is LGHDT, CDR2 YNNKEL (reference sequence). The CDR3 consists of 14 residues. The J segment lost 6 bases and the V segment lost 3 bases, leaving 7 bases of the junction unmatched.